A selection of T cell receptor beta chains follows, all from one sample in a study of CD8 T cells in ankylosing spondylitis. In TCRdb, the 5' RACE reads were re-called with MiXCR into one record per CDR3 protein. The table lists about 800,000 distinct CDR3 sequences, about 11% of them singletons. The material sequenced was blood, either unsorted or a sorted T cell fraction (not recorded which). The receptors stem from a male donor with ankylosing spondylitis. The CDR3 runs from the conserved cysteine through the conserved F or W. The order of the fields is D gene, V gene, clone size, J gene, CDR3 protein, CDR3 DNA. D genes are given only for firm matches. Size is stated for part of the rows, as once, few or many counts, or as a class when the clone is expanded.

NA	TRBV6-2/TRBV6-3	many	TRBJ2-3	CASREKWTDTQYF	TGTGCCAGCCGGGAGAAGTGGACAGATACGCAGTATTTT
NA	TRBV10-3	few	TRBJ2-7	CAITAGSVEQYF	TGTGCCATCACCGCCGGGAGTGTCGAGCAGTACTTC
NA	TRBV5-4	few	TRBJ2-5	CASMVAVGETQYF	TGTGCCAGCATGGTGGCTGTAGGGGAGACCCAGTACTTC
NA	TRBV9	NA	TRBJ1-5	CASSVGYQPQHF	TGTGCCAGCAGCGTAGGGTATCAGCCCCAGCATTTT
NA	TRBV29-1	NA	TRBJ1-2	CSVDRGTNYGYTF	TGCAGCGTTGATCGGGGAACTAACTATGGCTACACCTTC
NA	TRBV20-1	NA	TRBJ2-6	CSARSGRGANVLTF	TGCAGTGCTAGGTCGGGTCGTGGGGCCAACGTCCTGACTTTC
TRBD1	TRBV5-1	few	TRBJ2-3	CASSVDRGKGHTDTQYF	TGCGCCAGCAGCGTCGACAGGGGGAAGGGGCACACAGATACGCAGTATTTT
TRBD2	TRBV20-1	few	TRBJ2-7	CSARVGTSSHEQYF	TGCAGTGCTAGAGTCGGGACTAGCTCCCACGAGCAGTACTTC
NA	TRBV6-2/TRBV6-3	few	TRBJ2-7	CASSSSPGDMVYEQYF	TGTGCCAGCAGTTCCTCCCCCGGAGACATGGTCTACGAGCAGTACTTC
TRBD1	TRBV5-1	NA	TRBJ2-7	CASSTKGQVDEQYF	TGCGCCAGCAGCACCAAGGGACAGGTTGACGAGCAGTACTTC
NA	TRBV5-3	NA	TRBJ2-4	CAMSPGVLSNIQYF	TGTGCCATGAGCCCTGGGGTCCTCAGCAACATTCAGTACTTC
NA	TRBV6-5	many	TRBJ2-1	CASRYQSGPAGNEQFF	TGTGCCAGCAGGTATCAATCGGGCCCCGCCGGCAATGAGCAGTTCTTC
NA	TRBV19	NA	TRBJ1-1	CASRRGPRGLTEAFF	TGTGCCAGTAGAAGGGGCCCCCGGGGCCTCACTGAAGCTTTCTTT
TRBD2	TRBV28	NA	TRBJ2-3	CASSRDVGGAQYF	TGTGCCAGCAGTCGGGACGTTGGGGGGGCGCAGTATTTT
NA	TRBV7-9	NA	TRBJ1-1	CASSLGGRTQAFF	TGTGCCAGCAGCTTAGGGGGACGGACCCAAGCTTTCTTT
NA	TRBV12-3/TRBV12-4	few	TRBJ2-2	CASSFIGAGELFF	TGTGCCAGCAGTTTTATTGGCGCCGGGGAGCTGTTTTTT
TRBD2	TRBV7-2	NA	TRBJ2-3	CASSLYPTSGRGTQYF	TGTGCCAGCAGCTTATACCCGACTAGCGGGAGGGGTACGCAGTATTTT
TRBD2	TRBV7-6	NA	TRBJ2-3	CASSPDPGLADTQYF	TGTGCCAGCAGCCCTGACCCGGGACTAGCAGATACGCAGTATTTT
TRBD2	TRBV28	NA	TRBJ2-7	CASSSSSGVAYEQYF	TGTGCCAGCAGTTCCTCTAGCGGGGTTGCCTACGAGCAGTACTTC
TRBD1	TRBV5-5	NA	TRBJ1-4	CASSILLSAGQEF	TGTGCCAGCAGCATTCTCCTCTCGGCGGGACAGGAGTTT
NA	TRBV5-1	few	TRBJ1-5	CASSLGAPTGREQPQHF	TGCGCCAGCAGCTTGGGGGCTCCGACCGGGAGGGAACAGCCCCAGCATTTT
NA	TRBV4-3	few	TRBJ1-6	CASSQDRARSSYNSPLHF	TGCGCCAGCAGCCAAGATAGGGCCAGGAGCTCCTATAATTCACCCCTCCACTTT
NA	TRBV5-1	many	TRBJ2-2	CASSVQAGVDTGELFF	TGCGCCAGCAGCGTCCAAGCGGGTGTAGACACCGGGGAGCTGTTTTTT
NA	TRBV15	NA	TRBJ2-2	CATSIRDAGELFF	TGTGCCACCAGCATTCGGGACGCCGGGGAGCTGTTTTTT
NA	TRBV20-1	few	TRBJ2-5	CSASWGRVETQYF	TGCAGTGCTAGTTGGGGGCGCGTGGAGACCCAGTACTTC
NA	TRBV29-1	few	TRBJ2-7	CSVVGGPGRTYEQYF	TGCAGCGTTGTGGGGGGGCCAGGTCGTACCTACGAGCAGTACTTC
TRBD1	TRBV5-1	NA	TRBJ1-2	CASSPRPGQGVYGYTF	TGCGCCAGCAGCCCAAGACCGGGACAGGGAGTCTATGGCTACACCTTC
NA	TRBV5-1	many	TRBJ2-1	CASTIQGTYNEQFF	TGCGCCAGCACAATACAGGGGACTTACAATGAGCAGTTCTTC
NA	TRBV20-1	many	TRBJ2-1	CSATGTDGYNEQFF	TGCAGTGCTACCGGGACGGATGGCTACAATGAGCAGTTCTTC
NA	TRBV20-1	NA	TRBJ2-3	CSAIYFGSGTDTQYF	TGCAGTGCTATCTACTTCGGGTCAGGCACAGATACGCAGTATTTT
TRBD1	TRBV7-2	NA	TRBJ1-1	CASSPQVGGGEAFF	TGTGCCAGCAGCCCTCAAGTAGGGGGCGGTGAAGCTTTCTTT
NA	TRBV20-1	NA	TRBJ2-1	CSATDLDNEQFF	TGCAGTGCTACCGACTTGGACAATGAGCAGTTCTTC
NA	TRBV3-1	NA	TRBJ2-2	CASSQTGGGGELFF	TGTGCCAGCAGCCAAACCGGGGGCGGCGGGGAGCTGTTTTTT
TRBD1	TRBV20-1	NA	TRBJ1-2	CSARHTGTGYGYTF	TGCAGTGCTAGACATACCGGGACAGGCTATGGCTACACCTTC
NA	TRBV5-6	NA	TRBJ2-6	CASSLGETRANVLTF	TGTGCCAGCAGCTTGGGCGAAACCCGGGCCAACGTCCTGACTTTC
TRBD1	TRBV30	NA	TRBJ1-4	CAGRQTGRPEKLFF	TGTGCCGGGAGACAGACAGGGAGGCCTGAAAAACTGTTTTTT
NA	TRBV29-1	NA	TRBJ2-2	CSVANWATNTGELFF	TGCAGCGTTGCCAATTGGGCAACGAACACCGGGGAGCTGTTTTTT
NA	TRBV5-1	NA	TRBJ2-3	CASSSPRGTSTDTQYF	TGCGCCAGCAGCTCCCCTCGGGGTACTAGCACAGATACGCAGTATTTT
TRBD2	TRBV20-1	few	TRBJ2-1	CSARDLAGAANEQFF	TGCAGTGCTAGAGACTTAGCGGGAGCAGCCAATGAGCAGTTCTTC
TRBD1	TRBV28	NA	TRBJ2-6	CASRPPDRGANVLTF	TGTGCCAGCAGACCGCCGGACAGGGGGGCCAACGTCCTGACTTTC